This T cell receptor (beta chain) was retrieved from a study of T cells in localized non-small cell lung cancer. Study-level points and caveats: When the top 100 tumor clones were examined, a median approximately 57 of them also appeared in the adjacent lung, which was paired and uninvolved. Sequencing was restricted to one tumor region; therefore, heterogeneity remains possible. Among the tissues sampled, uninvolved adjacent lung had the highest T cell clonality, above tumor.

Assay: immunoSEQ multiplex PCR; the TCRdb copy retains only in-frame clones and omits some. The data contain over 45,000 clones, approximately 75% of them singletons. Per the germline V gene, CDR1 is MNHNS and CDR2 is SASEGT. V lost 0 bases, J lost 3 bases, and 12 bases lay in between. CDR3 length: 15 amino acids. Notes on this clone: Its antigen is not known.

Sample: peripheral blood, taken before any cancer treatment. The receptor was derived from a man between 35 and 75 years old with stage I squamous cell lung carcinoma. J is TRBJ2-7 and V is TRBV6-1; D is possibly TRBD1 (6 bases). CDR3 sequence reads: CASSEAPGQYYEQYF. The DNA of the CDR3 is TGTGCCAGCAGTGAAGCACCAGGACAGTACTACGAGCAGTACTTC.